The T cell receptor beta chain under discussion was sequenced for a study of T cell responses to AZD1222 COVID-19 vaccine. Germline V gives CDR1 SGHKS, CDR2 YYEKEE (reference sequence). V gave up 0 bases and J gave up 4 bases, with 10 bases separating them. The CDR3 is made up of 14 amino acids. Libraries were prepared by immunoSEQ multiplex PCR; TCRdb keeps only in-frame clonotypes and omits some of them. Among roughly 120,000 clones listed, 70% to 90% were seen once. The sample consisted of peripheral blood, taken on day 0 of MenACWY control vaccination. The sequence was collected from an adult in good health. V usage is TRBV5-5 and J usage is TRBJ1-1; D is undetermined. CDR3 in amino acids: CASSLGPTTTEAFF. The CDR3 nucleotides read TGTGCCAGCAGCTTGGGACCGACGACCACTGAAGCTTTCTTT. Based on the CDR3 plus reference TRBV5-5 and TRBJ1-1, the full variable domain is DAGVTQSPTHLIKTRGQQVTLRCSPISGHKSVSWYQQVLGQGPQFIFQYYEKEERGRGNFPDRFSARQFPNYSSELNVNALLLGDSALYLCASSLGPTTTEAFFGQGTRLTVV.